Below are 25 T cell receptor beta chains sequenced from a single sample in a study of metastatic and nonmetastatic thyroid tumors. TCRdb reprocessed the PCR reads using MiXCR. Of some 40,000 clones detected, approximately 15% appear once; the ten largest clones hold over 7.5%. No treatment of any kind had been given to any patient before thyroid surgery. The sample consisted of blood. Receptors were obtained from a female donor with papillary thyroid cancer or a benign thyroid nodule (not recorded which). Some clones in this sample may be carry-over from other donors' samples.

This clone was observed at least ten times. The chain has TRBV20-1 and TRBJ2-1; D is perhaps TRBD2 (5 bases). CDR3 length equals 13 residues. Trimming shortened V by 2 bases and J by 4 bases, and 9 bases separated the two germline ends. Germline values: CDR1 DFQATT, CDR2 SNEGSKA (reference sequence). CDR3 bases: TGCAGTGCTAGACCACGGGGTTACAATGAGCAGTTCTTC. Translating it yields CSARPRGYNEQFF.

The sample holds many counts of this clone. The rearrangement joins TRBV20-1 to TRBJ2-1, with D unresolved. CDR1 is DFQATT, CDR2 SNEGSKA, per germline (reference sequence). V lost 3 bases and J lost 1, with 7 bases in between. The CDR3 has 13 amino acids. CDR3 nucleotides: TGCAGTGCTAGTAAAGGATCCTACAATGAGCAGTTCTTC. It codes for CSASKGSYNEQFF.

The chain links TRBV20-1 to TRBJ2-1, with TRBD1 matching over 8 bases. V lost 5 bases to trimming and J lost 7 bases; unmatched junction nucleotides: 10. This CDR3 comprises 14 residues. Germline CDR1 reads DFQATT; CDR2 reads SNEGSKA (reference sequence). CDR3 sequence (DNA): TGCAGTGCTCCCGGGACAGGCATCGGGAATGAGCAGTTCTTC. This sequence encodes CSAPGTGIGNEQFF.

This clone occurred many times. CDR3: CASSPSPPEAFF. The CDR3 DNA reads as TGTGCCAGCTCACCCTCCCCGCCGGAAGCTTTCTTT. The chain uses TRBV18 and TRBJ1-1; D remains ambiguous. The V end lost 3 bases, the J end lost 8 bases, and 10 bases lay between the germline ends. Per germline, CDR1 KGHSH and CDR2 LQKENI. The CDR3 is 12 amino acids.

This chain joins TRBV4-1 and TRBJ1-6, with no clear D. Trimming left V 5 bases short and J 15 bases short, with 29 bases between. The V gene's germline CDR1 is MGHRA and CDR2 YSYEKL. The CDR3 consists of 17 residues. The CDR3 here is CASSNAPGFLYNSHLHF. CDR3 sequence (DNA): TGCGCCAGCAGCAACGCCCCCGGGTTTCTCTATAATTCGCACCTCCACTTT.

This clone showed up many times. The chain has TRBV27 and TRBJ1-5, with D hard to call. Germline V gene sequence: CDR1 MNHEY, CDR2 SMNVEV (reference sequence). The CDR3 length is 14 residues. V lost 0 bases and J lost 2, with 5 bases in between. The CDR3 bases are TGTGCCAGCAGTTTATCCTTCGGCAATCAGCCCCAGCATTTT. Its protein is CASSLSFGNQPQHF.

On this clone: At one end, the junction sequence differs from germline, possibly due to a read error. This specimen includes other DNA sequences encoding the same CDR3. The rearrangement links TRBV10-3 to TRBJ1-2, with TRBD1 identical over 9 bases. This CDR3 spans 15 amino acids. Germline CDR1 ENHRY, CDR2 SYGVKD. DNA of the CDR3: TGTGCCATCAGTGAGTCGGGACAGGGAGACTATGGGTACACCTTC. Translated, it gives CAISESGQGDYGYTF.

This clone has a count of ten or more. The genes are TRBV12-3 or TRBV12-4 and TRBJ2-1; 9 positions match TRBD2. The V gene end was trimmed by 4 bases and the J gene end by 10 bases; junction bases not matched to a gene: 11. The CDR3 runs to 15 residues. DNA for the CDR3: TGTGCCAGCAGTTCCTATTTAGCGGGGGCAGGAGAGCAGTTCTTC. This sequence encodes CASSSYLAGAGEQFF.

This clone appeared many times. J is TRBJ2-1 and V is TRBV19; 9 nucleotides align to TRBD2. The CDR3 extends over 12 amino acids. The V gene's germline CDR1 is LNHDA and CDR2 SQIVND (reference sequence). J was trimmed by 9 bases and V by 9 bases; bases with no gene match: 6. As DNA, the CDR3 is TGTGCCAGCCTACTAGCGGGCGGTGAGCAGTTCTTC. It is translated as CASLLAGGEQFF.

This clone was observed at least ten times. Other DNA variants within this sample encode the same CDR3. CDR3 in DNA: TGTGCCAGCACCCGAGGAGGCGGGAGCATTTTTGACTACAATGAGCAGTTCTTC. This codes for CASTRGGGSIFDYNEQFF. The rearrangement links TRBV27 to TRBJ2-1; TRBD2 matches 7 bases. The germline V gene has CDR1 MNHEY and CDR2 SMNVEV (reference sequence). Trimming removed 7 bases from V and 3 bases from J; junction bases left unmatched: 18. CDR3 length: 18 amino acids.

This clone was observed many times. This chain uses TRBV2 with TRBJ2-7; D possibly corresponds to TRBD2 (5 bases). This CDR3 contains 13 residues. Germline values: CDR1 SNHLY, CDR2 FYNNEI. Trimming removed 7 bases at V and 0 bases at J, with 10 bases between. The CDR3 sequence is CASKRADSYEQYF. In DNA, the CDR3 is TGTGCCAGCAAGCGAGCGGACTCCTACGAGCAGTACTTC.

This clone occurred many times. V and J are TRBV7-2 and TRBJ2-1; perhaps TRBD2 as D (6 bases). CDR3 length: 15 residues. V gave up 7 bases and J gave up 4 bases, with 17 bases separating them. Germline loops: CDR1 SGHTA, CDR2 FQGNSA. The CDR3 protein is CASTPSAGSYNEQFF. CDR3 DNA: TGTGCCAGCACCCCCTCGGCGGGATCATACAATGAGCAGTTCTTC.

This clone was observed at least ten times. One end of the junction is discordant with germline, which a read error may explain. The chain recombines TRBV6-1 with TRBJ1-4; D unclear. Per germline, CDR1 MNHNS and CDR2 SASEGT. The length of the CDR3 is 15 residues. The CDR3 spells CASREDGATNEKLFF. CDR3 sequence (DNA): TGTGCCAGCAGGGAAGACGGTGCAACTAATGAAAAACTGTTTTTT.

The chain joins TRBV11-2 to TRBJ2-3, with 14 bases matching TRBD2. V shed 1 base and J 5 bases; nucleotides not matched to a gene: 2. The germline V gene has CDR1 SGHAT and CDR2 FQNNGV. The CDR3 is 16 residues long. The CDR3 nucleotides are TGTGCCAGCAGCTTAGGGGGGACTAGCGGGAGAGATACGCAGTATTTT. The encoded protein is CASSLGGTSGRDTQYF.

The chain couples TRBV9 to TRBJ1-5; the D is unclear. V was trimmed by 2 bases and J by 0 bases, leaving 18 bases between them. Germline CDR1 is SGDLS and CDR2 is YYNGEE. This CDR3 comprises 18 residues. This CDR3 is CASSVGDGALLSNQPQHF. The CDR3, as DNA: TGTGCCAGCAGCGTCGGTGACGGTGCCCTTCTTAGCAATCAGCCCCAGCATTTT.

The chain is built from TRBV13 and TRBJ2-4; 10 bases line up with TRBD2. V dropped 5 bases and J dropped 6; count of bases not matched to a gene: 13. The CDR3 spans 17 residues. Germline V lookup: CDR1 PRHDT, CDR2 FYEKMQ (reference sequence). CDR3 nucleotide sequence: TGTGCCAGCAGCCCTCAGAGCGGGAGGGCCTCGGGAAACATTCAGTACTTC. It translates to CASSPQSGRASGNIQYF.

This clone was seen a handful of times. The V and J genes are TRBV12-3 or TRBV12-4 and TRBJ2-3; D not resolved. CDR3 length: 13 residues. V lost 3 bases and J 1 base, leaving 5 bases between the germline ends. The CDR3 bases are TGTGCCAGCAGTTTTGAGCGCACAGATACGCAGTATTTT. It yields the protein CASSFERTDTQYF.

This clone was detected many times. The chain joins TRBV5-8 to TRBJ2-2; D might be TRBD1 (6 bases). This CDR3 is 15 amino acids long. The V gene lost 2 bases and the J gene lost 4 bases, with 12 bases spanning the gap. Looked up from germline, CDR1 is SGHTS and CDR2 is YDEGEE. CDR3 DNA sequence: TGTGCCAGCAGCTTTTGGCAGGGGACCACCGGGGAGCTGTTTTTT. Residues: CASSFWQGTTGELFF.

The genes are TRBV7-2 and TRBJ2-7; D gene ambiguous. Germline-derived CDR1 and CDR2 are SGHTA and FQGNSA. V was pared by 0 bases and J by 3 bases, with 12 bases between. The CDR3 runs 15 residues. The chain's CDR3 is CASSLAGNGIYEQYF. The CDR3, as DNA: TGTGCCAGCAGCTTAGCAGGGAATGGGATCTACGAGCAGTACTTC.

This clone came up many times. The chain links TRBV3-1 to TRBJ2-7; no clear D. The CDR3 loop spans 12 amino acids. Germline assignment: CDR1 LGHDT and CDR2 YNNKEL (reference sequence). Trimming removed 3 bases from V and 8 bases from J, with 11 bases in between. The CDR3 DNA is TGTGCCAGCAGCCAGGGGTCTGGGCAGCAGTACTTC. It is translated as CASSQGSGQQYF.

The chain carries TRBV30 and TRBJ1-4, with 9 bases that match TRBD1. The V segment lost 0 bases and the J segment 5 bases; nucleotides outside the gene matches: 4. Germline V lookup: CDR1 GTSNPN, CDR2 SVGIG (reference sequence). The CDR3 runs to 15 residues. The CDR3 region is CAWSVRTGVNEKLFF. The DNA of the CDR3 is TGTGCCTGGAGTGTACGGACAGGGGTGAATGAAAAACTGTTTTTT. The variable domain in full, with the rest retrieved from reference TRBV30 and TRBJ1-4, is SQTIHQWPATLVQPVGSPLSLECTVEGTSNPNLYWYRQAAGRGLQLLFYSVGIGQISSEVPQNLSASRPQDRQFILSSKKLLLSDSGFYLCAWSVRTGVNEKLFFGSGTQLSVL.

The rearrangement joins TRBV11-3 to TRBJ2-2, with a tentative D call TRBD2 (6 bases). Germline assignment: CDR1 SGHNT and CDR2 YENEEA. The CDR3 runs 15 residues. V lost 7 bases to trimming and J lost 8 bases, with 20 bases between them. The CDR3 here is CASTPWGRGTGELFF. The CDR3 DNA reads TGTGCCAGCACCCCGTGGGGACGAGGGACTGGGGAGCTGTTTTTT. Full variable domain (remainder filled in from reference TRBV11-3 and TRBJ2-2): EAGVVQSPRYKIIEKKQPVAFWCNPISGHNTLYWYLQNLGQGPELLIRYENEEAVDDSQLPKDRFSAERLKGVDSTLKIQPAELGDSAVYLCASTPWGRGTGELFFGEGSRLTVL.

In its sample, this clone was seen many times. The chain employs TRBV6-1 and TRBJ2-7; D perhaps matches TRBD2 (6 bases). The CDR3 length is 16 residues. Germline assignment: CDR1 MNHNS and CDR2 SASEGT. The germline V and J ends were trimmed by 2 bases and 6 bases, with 20 bases remaining between them. The DNA of the CDR3 is TGTGCCAGCAGTGAATATCGTAATAGCGGAGCCTCCGAGCAGTACTTC. It specifies CASSEYRNSGASEQYF.

This clone was picked up a small number of times. This could be a read error, since a much larger clone is one nucleotide away. The chain combines TRBV2 with TRBJ1-1, with D possibly TRBD1 on 5 matching bases. This CDR3 spans 12 amino acids. CDR1 and CDR2 from the germline V gene are SNHLY and FYNNEI. V was trimmed by 6 bases and J by 6 bases, leaving 11 bases between them. The CDR3 bases are TGTGCCAGCAGACGACAGACCGCTGAAGCTTTCTTT. As protein: CASRRQTAEAFF.

This clone was seen many times. The chain is built from TRBV19 and TRBJ1-2, with D possibly matching TRBD1 (6 bases). Per germline, CDR1 LNHDA and CDR2 SQIVND (reference sequence). The CDR3 loop spans 15 amino acids. The ends were cut back, 5 bases at V and 6 bases at J, with 19 bases in the middle. The CDR3 DNA sequence: TGTGCCAGTAGTCCCACACAGGGAAGGGTGAATGGCTACACCTTC. This translates into CASSPTQGRVNGYTF. The full variable domain, its missing parts supplied by reference TRBV19 and TRBJ1-2, is DGGITQSPKYLFRKEGQNVTLSCEQNLNHDAMYWYRQDPGQGLRLIYYSQIVNDFQKGDIAEGYSVSREKKESFPLTVTSAQKNPTAFYLCASSPTQGRVNGYTFGSGTRLTVV.